The clone carrying this TCR beta chain was detected a few times. This sample was included in a study of blood T cell repertoires in COVID-19. About the study: The United States, Italy and Spain provided the acute and convalescent COVID-19 samples. T cells, B-cell-depleted T cells, or PBMCs supplied cDNA or gDNA.

Per germline, CDR1 MNHEY and CDR2 SVGEGT. CDR3 size: 17 residues. Trimming left V 4 bases short and J 1 base short, with 17 bases between. Original data processing: Amplification of reference gene primers was used by the study to estimate nucleated cell counts. Clones were read by immunoSEQ multiplex PCR, and TCRdb kept only the in-frame ones, dropping some. For V, J and clone size, that table is used; D and trimming come from the DNA. The table shows tens of thousands of clones, with approximately 85% occurring only once. The source material was peripheral blood. The chain joins TRBV6-2 or TRBV6-3 to TRBJ1-5; D is possibly TRBD1 (5 bases). This TCR derives from a man aged 45-65 years with active COVID-19. The CDR3 loop is CASSSGRGVGSNQPQHF. The CDR3 region has the DNA TGTGCCAGCAGTTCCGGAAGGGGCGTCGGAAGCAATCAGCCCCAGCATTTT.